This TCR beta chain stems from a study of cytomegalovirus exposure and HLA in healthy donors. The CDR3 has 15 amino acids. V trimming: 5 bases; J trimming: 3 bases; junction bases outside the gene matches: 7. Germline CDR1 reads MDHEN; CDR2 reads SYDVKM. Turning to this clone: No antigen is known for it.

Whole-study results and caveats: An apparent linkage of common viral pathogens to several of the most significant clusters emerged in a later analysis.

In the PCR, 60 Vbeta and 13 Jbeta primers were used. TCRdb's table, derived via immunoSEQ multiplex PCR, lists solely in-frame clones and lacks some. The profile shows approximately 60,000 clones, about 79% of them singletons. Material for sequencing was PBMCs. The sequence was collected from a man in his forties or fifties in good health and CMV-seronegative. The chain has TRBV28 and TRBJ1-5; 7 bases line up with TRBD1. The CDR3 reads CASSVSRGYNQPQHF. The CDR3 coding sequence is TGTGCCAGCAGTGTATCCAGGGGGTACAATCAGCCCCAGCATTTT.